This TCR beta chain is drawn from a study of blood T cell repertoires in COVID-19 (dated by TCRdb to about 2020). About the study as a whole: The collaborator samples originated in the United States, Italy and Spain and spanned the acute and convalescent phases of COVID-19. The material from the prospective study consisted of cDNA or gDNA derived from T cells, B-cell-depleted T cells, or PBMCs. Subjects who had been exposed to COVID-19, were actively infected with it, or had recovered from it provided the deeply sampled blood TCRbeta repertoires that made up the dataset. The repertoires were made available in a free public database intended to serve as a resource for research on the immune response to SARS-CoV-2. The samples were drawn from two sources: the first 160 participants of the ongoing ImmuneRACE study, and fewer than 1,500 subjects contributed by 6 global collaborators. A de-identified subject ID, COVID-19 status, age in years and sex were almost always included in the sample metadata. Where available, HLA class I and class II types were obtained from metadata supplied by the sample provider rather than from assay-based typing. The investigation overall reported the following: How much clinical and demographic metadata was included differed by source and by participant, and the metadata was provided uncurated.

Collaborating institutions collected whole blood in K2EDTA tubes following their own protocols. For TCRbeta analysis, collaborators shipped samples as frozen whole blood, isolated PBMCs, or DNA extracted from either of those sample types. In the germline V gene (reference sequence), CDR1 corresponds to LNHNV and CDR2 to YYDKDF. CDR3 length: 12 amino acids, cysteine to phenylalanine. The sequence is cut down to CDR3 DNA, 36 bases in frame from base 1. V sheds 8 bases and J sheds 0 bases, leaving 5 bases between their ends. TCRbeta CDR3 regions were amplified from genomic DNA by means of the immunoSEQ Assay, a bias-controlled multiplex PCR. Concerning the study's data processing: The number of nucleated cells in each sample was estimated from the amplification of reference gene primers within the assay. To quantify the absolute abundance of each unique TCRbeta CDR3 rearrangement, sequence reads were collapsed and filtered. Productive Simpson clonality was computed per sample as the square root of Simpson's diversity index over productive rearrangements. TCRdb provides this immuneACCESS table in a form limited to in-frame rearrangements. Some clones are lacking; in checked studies, under half of them reflect an unresolved V gene, and why the rest are absent is not known. V, J and clone size are taken as reported in that table, and D and trimming were inferred from the DNA itself. This sample has about 250,000 clones in its table, and about 86% of those were observed once. Jointly, the top ten make up roughly 9.8% of the sample.

As for this clone: No cognate antigen has been identified for it. No base qualities exist here, and no much larger clone lies one base off it.

This chain joins TRBV15 to TRBJ2-1; the D gene remains uncertain. Sequencing input: peripheral blood. This receptor was obtained from a man older than 75 with acute or convalescent COVID-19. The nucleotide sequence is given as TGTGCCACCCGCGACTCCTACAATGAGCAGTTCTTC. Its protein product is CATRDSYNEQFF.